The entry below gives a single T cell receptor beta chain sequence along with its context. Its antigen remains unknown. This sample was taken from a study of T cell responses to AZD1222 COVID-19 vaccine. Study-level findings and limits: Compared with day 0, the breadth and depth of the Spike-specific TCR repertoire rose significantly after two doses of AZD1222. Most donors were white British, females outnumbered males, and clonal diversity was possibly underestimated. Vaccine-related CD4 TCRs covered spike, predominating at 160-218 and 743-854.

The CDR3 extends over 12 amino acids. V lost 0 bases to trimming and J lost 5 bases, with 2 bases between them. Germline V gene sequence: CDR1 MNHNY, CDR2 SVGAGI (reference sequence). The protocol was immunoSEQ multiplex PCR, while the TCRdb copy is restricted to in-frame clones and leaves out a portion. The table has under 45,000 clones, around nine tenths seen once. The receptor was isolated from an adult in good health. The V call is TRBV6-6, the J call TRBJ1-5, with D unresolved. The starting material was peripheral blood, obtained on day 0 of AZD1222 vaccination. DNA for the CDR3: TGTGCCAGCAGTTACTCGTATCAGCCCCAGCATTTT. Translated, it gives CASSYSYQPQHF.